This TCR beta chain appears in the sequencing data of a study of OX40 agonist ivuxolimab in advanced cancers. Whole-study context: Among those enrolled, mean age was about 62 years (range about 23 to 85) and 82.7% were male. The study, taken as a whole, reports: In CD8+ T cells, expanded clones were on average more numerous than in CD4+. In the 0.1-3.0 mg/kg groups, partial responders showed among the lowest expansion.

Comment on this clone: Its antigen remains unknown.

Sequenced by immunoSEQ multiplex PCR; TCRdb stores in-frame clones only, minus some. The repertoire has approximately 61,000 clones, roughly 80% of them found once; the top ten carry around 1.9%. The sampling schedule covered blood at baseline, cycle 4 day 1, and cycle 7 day 1. Germline CDR1 and CDR2: MNHEY and SMNVEV (reference sequence). V dropped 3 bases and J dropped 7 bases, with 22 bases sitting between them. CDR3 length: 16 amino acids. This TCR derives from an adult with an advanced solid tumor such as melanoma, head and neck, liver or kidney cancer. The V gene is TRBV27, the J gene TRBJ2-7, with a weak D call TRBD1 (6 bases). The material sequenced was CD4+ or CD8+ T cells sorted from blood, taken in a trial of the OX40 agonist ivuxolimab. The CDR3 is CASSLGARAPIKEQYF. The CDR3 DNA is TGTGCCAGCAGTTTGGGGGCCCGGGCCCCTATCAAGGAGCAGTACTTC.